These T cell receptor beta chains were read from a single sample in a study of blood T cell repertoires in COVID-19. TCRdb's table, derived via immunoSEQ multiplex PCR, lists solely in-frame clones and lacks some. The sample includes about 140,000 clones, almost 80% seen only once; the top ten take approximately 9.9%. The sequenced sample consisted of peripheral blood. The source is a man aged 55 to 69 who had recovered from COVID-19. The CDR3 runs from the conserved cysteine through the conserved F or W. Fields, in order: V gene, J gene, D gene, clone size, CDR3 DNA, CDR3 protein. A D gene is named only where the DNA matches it firmly. Part of the rows lack a size; the others show once, few, many or a class for expanded clones.

V gene: TRBV4-3
J gene: TRBJ1-1
D gene: .
clone size: .
CDR3 DNA: TGCGCCAGCAGCCAAGGGTTACAGGTCAACACTGAAGCTTTCTTT
CDR3 protein: CASSQGLQVNTEAFF

V gene: TRBV19
J gene: TRBJ2-1
D gene: .
clone size: .
CDR3 DNA: TGTGCCAGTAGACCCGCCGGGCGGGCAGCCTACAATGAGCAGTTCTTC
CDR3 protein: CASRPAGRAAYNEQFF

V gene: TRBV9
J gene: TRBJ2-7
D gene: .
clone size: once
CDR3 DNA: TGTGCCAGCAGCGTAGGGGGTTTCGGGAACTACGAGCAGTACTTC
CDR3 protein: CASSVGGFGNYEQYF

V gene: TRBV5-6
J gene: TRBJ2-5
D gene: .
clone size: .
CDR3 DNA: TGTGCCAGCAGTCCGGGGGACCCGGGGCGTGGCCAGTACTTC
CDR3 protein: CASSPGDPGRGQYF

V gene: TRBV5-5
J gene: TRBJ1-2
D gene: .
clone size: .
CDR3 DNA: TGTGCCAGCAGCTTACGGGCTAACTATGGCTACACCTTC
CDR3 protein: CASSLRANYGYTF

V gene: TRBV7-3
J gene: TRBJ2-5
D gene: TRBD2
clone size: .
CDR3 DNA: TGTGCCAGCAGCCCGGGACTAGCGGGAGAGACCCAGTACTTC
CDR3 protein: CASSPGLAGETQYF

V gene: TRBV7-2
J gene: TRBJ1-5
D gene: .
clone size: .
CDR3 DNA: TGTGCCAGCAGCTTAAACGGGAATAGCAATCAGCCCCAGCATTTT
CDR3 protein: CASSLNGNSNQPQHF

V gene: TRBV7-2
J gene: TRBJ1-6
D gene: TRBD1
clone size: once
CDR3 DNA: TGTGCCAGCAGCTTAGGGACAGGCCTAAATTCACCCCTCCACTTT
CDR3 protein: CASSLGTGLNSPLHF

V gene: TRBV2
J gene: TRBJ2-7
D gene: .
clone size: few
CDR3 DNA: TGTGCCAGCAGTGCCGGGTACGAGCAGTACTTC
CDR3 protein: CASSAGYEQYF

V gene: TRBV20-1
J gene: TRBJ2-7
D gene: TRBD2
clone size: .
CDR3 DNA: TGCAGTGCTAGTCGGCCTAGCGGGAGGTCCTACGAGCAGTACTTC
CDR3 protein: CSASRPSGRSYEQYF

V gene: TRBV9
J gene: TRBJ1-1
D gene: TRBD1
clone size: few
CDR3 DNA: TGTGCCAGCAGCGTGGGACAGGGGGCCCGCGCTGAAGCTTTCTTT
CDR3 protein: CASSVGQGARAEAFF

V gene: TRBV19
J gene: TRBJ1-1
D gene: .
clone size: .
CDR3 DNA: TGTGCCAGTAGTTATACTCGGGGAGCGAATGAAGCTTTCTTT
CDR3 protein: CASSYTRGANEAFF

V gene: TRBV7-4
J gene: TRBJ2-3
D gene: TRBD2
clone size: .
CDR3 DNA: TGTGCCAGCAGCTATCCGCCTAGGGCGGGGGGCCGGGGCACAGATACGCAGTATTTT
CDR3 protein: CASSYPPRAGGRGTDTQYF

V gene: TRBV9
J gene: TRBJ2-7
D gene: TRBD2
clone size: .
CDR3 DNA: TGTGCCAGCAGCTCAGCCCCGGCGGGAGGGCCTCGCGACGAGCAGTACTTC
CDR3 protein: CASSSAPAGGPRDEQYF

V gene: TRBV9
J gene: TRBJ2-1
D gene: .
clone size: .
CDR3 DNA: TGTGCCAGCAGCGGCACTGGGGGCGACTACAATGAGCAGTTCTTC
CDR3 protein: CASSGTGGDYNEQFF

V gene: TRBV7-7
J gene: TRBJ2-5
D gene: .
clone size: .
CDR3 DNA: TGTGCTAGCAGCTTAGCGCGAGGAGGGGTAGGGGAGACCCAGTACTTC
CDR3 protein: CASSLARGGVGETQYF

V gene: TRBV19
J gene: TRBJ1-3
D gene: .
clone size: .
CDR3 DNA: TGTGCCAGTAGTACGGATCAACAGGTTAATCGGGACACCATATATTTT
CDR3 protein: CASSTDQQVNRDTIYF

V gene: TRBV7-2
J gene: TRBJ2-7
D gene: .
clone size: once
CDR3 DNA: TGTGCCAGCAGCGATCCTACGGAGCAGTACTTC
CDR3 protein: CASSDPTEQYF

V gene: TRBV6-7
J gene: TRBJ2-7
D gene: .
clone size: .
CDR3 DNA: TGTGCCAGCAGTTTACACATCCCACCAGGGGCTTACGAGCAGTACTTC
CDR3 protein: CASSLHIPPGAYEQYF

V gene: TRBV18
J gene: TRBJ1-1
D gene: .
clone size: .
CDR3 DNA: TGTGCCAGCTCTCACAGGGAGCGGAACACTGAAGCTTTCTTT
CDR3 protein: CASSHRERNTEAFF

V gene: TRBV2
J gene: TRBJ1-1
D gene: .
clone size: few
CDR3 DNA: TGTGCCAGCAGTGATTTGGGCAGCATGAACACTGAAGCTTTCTTT
CDR3 protein: CASSDLGSMNTEAFF

V gene: TRBV2
J gene: TRBJ2-7
D gene: TRBD1
clone size: few
CDR3 DNA: TGTGCCAGCAGTGTTGTGGCAGGGACAGGGGAGCAGTACTTC
CDR3 protein: CASSVVAGTGEQYF

V gene: TRBV2
J gene: TRBJ2-3
D gene: .
clone size: .
CDR3 DNA: TGTGCCAGCAGGACTGGAGGTACGCAGTATTTT
CDR3 protein: CASRTGGTQYF

V gene: TRBV6-5
J gene: TRBJ2-4
D gene: TRBD2
clone size: .
CDR3 DNA: TGTGCCAGCAGCCAGCCGGGGGGGGAGAGCATTCAGTACTTC
CDR3 protein: CASSQPGGESIQYF

V gene: TRBV5-4
J gene: TRBJ1-2
D gene: .
clone size: .
CDR3 DNA: TGTGCCAGCAGCTGGCCAACAGGGTTGGGCGGCTACACCTTC
CDR3 protein: CASSWPTGLGGYTF

V gene: TRBV7-2
J gene: TRBJ1-2
D gene: TRBD1
clone size: .
CDR3 DNA: TGTGCCAGCAGCTTAGATCGGACAGGCCTACTCTATGGCTACACCTTC
CDR3 protein: CASSLDRTGLLYGYTF

V gene: TRBV4-3
J gene: TRBJ2-1
D gene: .
clone size: .
CDR3 DNA: TGCGCCAGCAGCCAAGCCAGGGGACCGCCAGATAATGAGCAGTTCTTC
CDR3 protein: CASSQARGPPDNEQFF